The present T cell receptor beta chain was sequenced within a study of control samples from healthy donors and cancer patients. The repertoire was sequenced with immunoSEQ multiplex PCR; TCRdb's copy has only in-frame clones and lacks some. The sample includes more than 95,000 clones, 87% of them seen just once. CDR3 length: 14 residues. CDR1 and CDR2 (germline): MNHEY, SVGEGT. V was shortened by 6 bases and J by 10 bases, with 16 bases between the two germline ends. V usage is TRBV6-2 or TRBV6-3 and J usage is TRBJ1-6, with D unclear. Sequencing was performed on blood. This receptor was identified in a middle-aged man in good health. CDR3 residues: CASSRHFSGSPLHF. CDR3 nucleotides: TGTGCCAGCAGCCGACACTTTAGCGGATCACCCCTCCACTTT.